This record concerns one T cell receptor beta chain sequence. Antigen unknown. The sample originates from a study of OX40 agonist ivuxolimab in advanced cancers. Study summary: Across the patients, intravenous ivuxolimab was delivered every 2 weeks at 0.01 to 10 mg/kg. Dose-escalation patients were diagnosed with hepatocellular carcinoma, melanoma, renal cell cancer or head and neck cancer. Study outcomes and limitations: There was clonal expansion of CD4+ and CD8+ blood T cells by week 6 at 0.1 to 3.0 mg/kg. Relatively little clonal expansion, among the lowest observed, appeared in partial responders at 0.1-3.0 mg/kg.

The V gene lost 6 bases and the J gene lost 7 bases, with 6 bases spanning the gap. Per the germline V gene, CDR1 is MNHEY and CDR2 is SVGAGI. There are 11 residues in the CDR3. The method was immunoSEQ multiplex PCR; TCRdb's version includes in-frame clones alone and lacks a portion of them. Among 95,000 to 150,000 clones listed, approximately 90% were seen once. The sequence came from an adult with an advanced solid tumor such as melanoma, head and neck, liver or kidney cancer. The chain joins TRBV6-5 to TRBJ2-2; the D is unclear. The specimen was CD4+ or CD8+ T cells sorted from blood, collected in a trial of the OX40 agonist ivuxolimab. CDR3 DNA: TGTGCCAGCAGCAAGGGCGGGGAGCTGTTTTTT. Its protein product is CASSKGGELFF.